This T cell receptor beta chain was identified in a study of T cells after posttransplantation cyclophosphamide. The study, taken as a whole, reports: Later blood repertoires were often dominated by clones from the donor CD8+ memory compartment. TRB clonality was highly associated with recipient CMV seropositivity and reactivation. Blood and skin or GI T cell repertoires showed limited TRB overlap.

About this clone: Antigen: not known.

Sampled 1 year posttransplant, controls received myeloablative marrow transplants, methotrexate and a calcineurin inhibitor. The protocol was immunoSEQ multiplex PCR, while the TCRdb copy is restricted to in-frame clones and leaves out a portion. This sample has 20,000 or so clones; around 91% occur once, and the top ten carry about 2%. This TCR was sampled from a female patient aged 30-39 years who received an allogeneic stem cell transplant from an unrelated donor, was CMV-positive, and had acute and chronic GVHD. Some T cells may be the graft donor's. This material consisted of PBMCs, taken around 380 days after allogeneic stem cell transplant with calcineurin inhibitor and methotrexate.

In DNA, the CDR3 is TGTGCCTGGAGGCTAGCGGGAGATACGCAGTATTTT. Translating it yields CAWRLAGDTQYF. This chain connects TRBV30 to TRBJ2-3; 8 bases are shared with TRBD2. The junction had 1 base not matched to a gene; V was cut back by 3 bases and J by 5 bases. This CDR3 spans 12 amino acids. Germline V lookup: CDR1 GTSNPN, CDR2 SVGIG (reference sequence).